The 11 T cell receptor beta chains in this list originate from one sample, sequenced in a study of human T cells and chemical hapten exposure. As to time point: patch test 1, 2 weeks after DPC sensitization. Treatment in this sample: therapeutic diphenylcyclopropenone sensitization with weekly scalp DPC. TCRdb processed the RACE reads anew with MiXCR; each CDR3 protein has one entry. The sample includes some 350,000 distinct CDR3 sequences, around 6.9% of them seen just once. Sequencing used whole blood, obtained in connection with sensitization to the hapten diphenylcyclopropenone (DPC). These receptors came from a woman aged 18-29 years with alopecia areata. Some clones in this sample may be carry-over from other donors' samples.

This clonotype has ten or more counts. The chain combines TRBV7-9 with TRBJ1-2, with D tentatively TRBD1 (6 bases). CDR3 size: 12 residues. Germline V gives CDR1 SEHNR, CDR2 FQNEAQ (reference sequence). Trimming shortened V by 5 bases and J by 8 bases, and 12 bases separated the two germline ends. CDR3 in DNA: TGTGCCAGCAGCCGACAGGAGGGAGGCTACACCTTC. It translates to CASSRQEGGYTF.

Ten or more counts support this clonotype. This chain connects TRBV6-5 to TRBJ2-2; D remains unclear. V was clipped by 2 bases and J by 5 bases, with 3 bases between them. Germline-derived CDR1 and CDR2 are MNHEY and SVGAGI. The CDR3 is 12 amino acids. In nucleotides, the CDR3 is TGTGCCAGCAGTTACGGAACCGGGGAGCTGTTTTTT. Translated: CASSYGTGELFF.

This clonotype was found a few times. The chain joins TRBV29-1 to TRBJ2-2, with D tentatively TRBD1 (6 bases). The CDR3 contains 14 residues. V was trimmed by 6 bases and J by 4 bases, leaving 15 bases between them. Germline CDR1 reads SQVTM; CDR2 reads ANQGSEA. The CDR3 bases are TGCAGCGTGCCCGGAACAGGGATCACCGGGGAGCTGTTTTTT. Residues: CSVPGTGITGELFF.

The rearrangement uses TRBV6-2 or TRBV6-3 and TRBJ2-2; TRBD1 might be the D (7 bases). The CDR3 is 15 residues long. CDR1 MNHEY and CDR2 SVGEGT come from the germline V gene. Deletions cut 10 bases from V and 3 bases from J, with 18 bases between. Written as DNA, the CDR3 is TGTGCCATCCATCAGGGGGGTAAGGACACCGGGGAGCTGTTTTTT. Encoded protein: CAIHQGGKDTGELFF.

This clonotype was counted only a few times. The chain joins TRBV10-3 to TRBJ1-1; possible D gene TRBD1, 6 bases. The germline V and J ends were trimmed by 11 bases and 0 bases, with 13 bases remaining between them. Germline lookup yields CDR1 ENHRY and CDR2 SYGVKD. CDR3 length equals 13 residues. Here the CDR3 DNA reads TGTGCCGTGACAGGTCTGGTGAACACTGAAGCTTTCTTT. It codes for CAVTGLVNTEAFF.

The J gene is TRBJ1-1, the V gene TRBV6-5; 8 nucleotides align to TRBD1. Unmatched junction bases numbered 22, after V lost 7 bases and J lost 6 bases. The CDR3 length is 18 residues. CDR1 is MNHEY, CDR2 SVGAGI, per germline. CDR3: CASTYSGGPGDRKSEAFF. CDR3 DNA sequence: TGTGCCAGCACGTACTCAGGGGGCCCGGGGGACAGAAAGTCTGAAGCTTTCTTT.

Many counts were recorded for this clonotype. The rearrangement uses TRBV6-1 and TRBJ1-5; D may be TRBD1 (6 bases). CDR1 and CDR2 from the germline V gene are MNHNS and SASEGT. This CDR3 contains 16 residues. Trimming stripped 6 bases from V and 0 bases from J, with 15 bases between. CDR3 region: CASSETGARSNQPQHF. In DNA form, the CDR3 reads TGTGCCAGCAGCGAAACGGGGGCACGTAGCAATCAGCCCCAGCATTTT.

This rearrangement joins TRBV5-1 to TRBJ2-7, with 9 bases lining up with TRBD1. In germline, CDR1 is SGHRS, CDR2 YFSETQ. V trimming: 4 bases; J trimming: 3 bases; junction bases outside the gene matches: 2. The CDR3 extends over 13 amino acids. The CDR3 is CASSTDRGYEQYF. The DNA of the CDR3 is TGCGCCAGCAGCACGGACAGGGGCTACGAGCAGTACTTC.

In this sample, this clonotype turned up many times. The rearrangement links TRBV7-9 to TRBJ2-2; 10 nucleotides match TRBD2. The J segment lost 3 bases and the V segment lost 5 bases, leaving 3 bases of the junction unmatched. The CDR3 is made up of 15 amino acids. Looked up from germline, CDR1 is SEHNR and CDR2 is FQNEAQ (reference sequence). The CDR3 bases are TGTGCCAGCAGCAAGGGACTAGCGTACACCGGGGAGCTGTTTTTT. This encodes CASSKGLAYTGELFF.

This clonotype was seen many times. The rearrangement joins TRBV4-3 to TRBJ2-3, with 7 bases identical to TRBD1. Germline V CDR1 and CDR2: LGHNA, YSLEER. The V and J ends lost 1 base and 1 base, in that order; junction bases with no gene match: 8. The CDR3 has 17 residues. As DNA, the CDR3 is TGCGCCAGCAGCCAAGGCCTGACAGGGTCTGGCACAGATACGCAGTATTTT. Protein sequence: CASSQGLTGSGTDTQYF.

With regard to this clonotype: At one of its ends the junction is not consistent with the germline gene, which may arise from a read error. CDR3 residues: CASSQGSYNELFF. The DNA of the CDR3 is TGTGCCAGCAGTCAAGGCTCCTACAATGAGCTGTTCTTC. The rearrangement uses TRBV25-1 and TRBJ2-1; no definite D call. The germline V gene has CDR1 MGHDK and CDR2 SYGVNS. CDR3 size: 13 residues.